These 16 T cell receptor beta chains were all obtained from the same sample, sequenced in a study of blood T cell repertoires in COVID-19. Measured with immunoSEQ multiplex PCR; TCRdb has only the in-frame clones, and not every one. Of over 30,000 clones listed, roughly four fifths were seen once; the top ten hold roughly 37%. Sequencing was performed on peripheral blood. The receptors stem from a man at least 80 years old with active or convalescent COVID-19.

CDR3 DNA sequence: TGTGCCAGTAGTCCAGGACTACGACGGAGATACAATGAGCAGTTCTTC. The encoded protein is CASSPGLRRRYNEQFF. The chain combines TRBV19 with TRBJ2-1; possible D gene TRBD2, 6 bases. This CDR3 contains 16 residues. V was pared by 5 bases and J by 4 bases, with 18 bases between. Looked up from germline, CDR1 is LNHDA and CDR2 is SQIVND (reference sequence).

V gene TRBV11-2 combines with J gene TRBJ1-1, with 12 bases identical to TRBD1. V was pared by 4 bases and J by 5 bases, with 5 bases of the junction left unmatched. Germline V gene sequence: CDR1 SGHAT, CDR2 FQNNGV. The CDR3 consists of 15 residues. CDR3 region: CASSWGQGARTEAFF. In DNA, the CDR3 is TGTGCCAGCAGCTGGGGACAGGGGGCTCGAACTGAAGCTTTCTTT.

The gene calls are TRBV14 and TRBJ2-1; D possibly corresponds to TRBD2 (5 bases). Germline V gene sequence: CDR1 SGHDN, CDR2 FVKESK. The CDR3 extends over 17 amino acids. V lost 4 bases and J 7 bases, leaving 23 bases between the germline ends. The CDR3 bases are TGTGCCAGCAGCCCGAAGCATGGCTCCCGACCGGGGAATGAGCAGTTCTTC. Protein product: CASSPKHGSRPGNEQFF.

This clone was detected once. V usage is TRBV19 and J usage is TRBJ2-7; TRBD1 matches 10 bases. The germline CDR1 and CDR2 sequences are LNHDA and SQIVND (reference sequence). There are 13 residues in the CDR3. With V trimmed by 1 base and J by 6 bases, 0 bases remained unmatched. The CDR3 is CASSIGTGGEQYF. The CDR3 DNA reads as TGTGCCAGTAGTATAGGGACAGGGGGCGAGCAGTACTTC.

This clone was counted a few times. The V call is TRBV12-3 or TRBV12-4, the J call TRBJ2-2; D is possibly TRBD1 (6 bases). V lost 6 bases to trimming and J lost 4 bases, with 9 bases between them. The CDR3 contains 13 residues. This chain's CDR3 is CASRDRGTGELFF. CDR3 in DNA: TGTGCCAGCAGGGACAGAGGCACCGGGGAGCTGTTTTTT.

The chain links TRBV18 to TRBJ2-4; TRBD1 matches at 9 bases. V gave up 3 bases and J gave up 8 bases; unmatched junction bases: 8. Germline values: CDR1 KGHSH, CDR2 LQKENI. CDR3 length: 15 amino acids. The CDR3 sequence: CASSPTGTGTDIQYF. The CDR3 nucleotides are TGTGCCAGCTCACCTACAGGGACAGGGACGGACATTCAGTACTTC.

This rearrangement joins TRBV12-5 to TRBJ2-3; the D gene is possibly TRBD1 (6 bases). Germline V CDR1 and CDR2: LGHNT, FRNRAP. The CDR3 length is 17 residues. The V gene lost 3 bases and the J gene lost 0 bases, with 16 bases spanning the gap. CDR3 sequence (DNA): TGTGCTAGTGGTTTTAACCGGGACACGGCTAGCACAGATACGCAGTATTTT. Encoded protein: CASGFNRDTASTDTQYF.

V and J are TRBV3-1 (or the pseudogene TRBV3-2) and TRBJ2-3; 9 nucleotides agree with TRBD1. The CDR3 covers 16 residues. The germline CDR1 and CDR2 sequences are LGHDT and YNNKEL (reference sequence). J lost 2 bases, V lost 4 bases, and 7 bases had no gene match. CDR3: CASSRRQGVSTDTQYF. The CDR3 DNA reads TGTGCCAGCAGCCGTCGACAGGGGGTTTCCACAGATACGCAGTATTTT.

V gene TRBV7-9 combines with J gene TRBJ1-1; TRBD1 might be the D (5 bases). This CDR3 comprises 14 residues. From germline, CDR1 is SEHNR and CDR2 FQNEAQ (reference sequence). V was shortened by 5 bases and J by 1 base, with 11 bases between the two germline ends. Written as DNA, the CDR3 is TGTGCCAGCAGCCCCACCGACAGGAACACTGAAGCTTTCTTT. Translating it yields CASSPTDRNTEAFF.

In this sample, this clone turned up a few times. The chain employs TRBV30 and TRBJ1-1; weak D call: TRBD1 (5 bases). V shed 4 bases and J shed 3 bases, with 12 bases lying between them. The CDR3 spans 13 residues. Germline loops: CDR1 GTSNPN, CDR2 SVGIG (reference sequence). CDR3 residues: CAWTVTRDTEAFF. DNA of the CDR3: TGTGCCTGGACCGTAACCAGGGACACTGAAGCTTTCTTT.

The J gene is TRBJ1-6, the V gene TRBV11-2; D gene unclear. The CDR3 length is 15 residues. CDR1 is SGHAT and CDR2 is FQNNGV in the germline V gene. V shed 2 bases and J shed 9 bases, with 14 bases lying between them. The CDR3 protein is CASSLTAAALSPLHF. DNA for the CDR3: TGTGCCAGCAGCTTAACGGCCGCGGCTCTTTCACCCCTCCACTTT.

CDR3 residues: CASSLGGGNTGELFF. DNA of the CDR3: TGTGCCAGCAGCTTAGGCGGGGGGAACACCGGGGAGCTGTTTTTT. The gene calls are TRBV11-2 and TRBJ2-2, with 7 bases matching TRBD2. V shed 1 base, J shed 1 base, and the junction held 0 bases outside the gene matches. The CDR3 length is 15 residues. Germline V gene data show CDR1 as SGHAT and CDR2 as FQNNGV.

V usage is TRBV18 and J usage is TRBJ2-1; 9 bases match TRBD1. The V gene's germline CDR1 is KGHSH and CDR2 LQKENI. V shed 3 bases and J 7 bases; nucleotides not matched to a gene: 4. This CDR3 is 14 amino acids long. As DNA, the CDR3 is TGTGCCAGCTCACCTCTCGGACAGGGGAATGAGCAGTTCTTC. Translated, it gives CASSPLGQGNEQFF.

The chain carries TRBV28 and TRBJ2-3; TRBD2 matches at 7 bases. The germline V gene has CDR1 MDHEN and CDR2 SYDVKM. The length of the CDR3 is 14 residues. Trimming at V came to 8 bases and at J to 3 bases, leaving 8 bases not matched to a gene. CDR3 nucleotides: TGTGCCAGCGGAGGGGAGGGCAGTACAGATACGCAGTATTTT. Translated, it gives CASGGEGSTDTQYF.

The V gene is TRBV7-2, the J gene TRBJ2-2; no clear D gene. CDR3 length: 12 residues. The germline V gene encodes CDR1 SGHTA and CDR2 FQGNSA. The V gene lost 5 bases and the J gene lost 6 bases, with 7 bases spanning the gap. The CDR3 DNA follows: TGTGCCAGCAGCCCCCGCGCCGGGGAGCTGTTTTTT. Translation gives CASSPRAGELFF.

The genes are TRBV5-1 and TRBJ2-5; 7 bases are a match to TRBD1. Losses at the gene ends were 5 bases for V and 2 bases for J; bases not matched to a gene: 3. The CDR3 sequence is 13 residues long. Per the germline V gene, CDR1 is SGHRS and CDR2 is YFSETQ. For the CDR3, the DNA is TGCGCCAGCAGACGGGACAGTCAAGAGACCCAGTACTTC. Translation: CASRRDSQETQYF.